The T cell receptor beta chain under discussion was sequenced for a study of blood T cells in healthy people across ages. With a J-beta primer mix and a sample-barcoded 5' primer, a second PCR ran roughly 7 to 11 cycles. One entry per CDR3 protein results from TCRdb running MiXCR on the 5' RACE reads. The sample has fewer than 2 million distinct CDR3 sequences, roughly two fifths seen once; the top ten hold 23%. Germline V lookup: CDR1 LGHDT, CDR2 YNNKEL (reference sequence). With V trimmed by 1 base and J by 3 bases, 9 bases remained unmatched. This CDR3 region has 16 residues. The sequencing sample was made of blood. The TCR comes from a human donor in good health. This rearrangement joins TRBV3-1 to TRBJ2-7; 7 bases match TRBD1. The CDR3 bases are TGTGCCAGCAGCCAAGGGTTGACAGGGATTTTCTACGAGCAGTACTTC. Encoded protein: CASSQGLTGIFYEQYF.